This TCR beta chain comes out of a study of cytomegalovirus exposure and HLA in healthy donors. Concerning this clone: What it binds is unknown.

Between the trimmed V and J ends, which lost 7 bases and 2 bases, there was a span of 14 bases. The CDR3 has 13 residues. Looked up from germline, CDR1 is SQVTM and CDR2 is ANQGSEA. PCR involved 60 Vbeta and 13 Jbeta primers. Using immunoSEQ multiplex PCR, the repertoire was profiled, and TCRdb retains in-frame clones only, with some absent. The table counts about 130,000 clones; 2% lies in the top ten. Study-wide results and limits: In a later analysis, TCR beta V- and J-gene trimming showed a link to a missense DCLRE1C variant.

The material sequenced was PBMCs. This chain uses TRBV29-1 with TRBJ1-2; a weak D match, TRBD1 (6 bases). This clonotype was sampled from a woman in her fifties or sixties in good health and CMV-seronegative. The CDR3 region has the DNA TGCAGCGCCAAGAGGGGGGGAAACTATGGCTACACCTTC. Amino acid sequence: CSAKRGGNYGYTF.